These T cell receptor beta chains were read from a single sample in a study of early T cells in non-severe SARS-CoV-2 infection. Using its own MiXCR run on the 5' RACE reads, TCRdb lists one record per CDR3 protein. The table includes approximately 58,000 distinct CDR3 sequences, 9% to 15% detected once. This sample comprised whole blood, obtained at baseline. These receptor sequences come from an adult who was a healthcare worker with PCR-confirmed SARS-CoV-2 infection or an uninfected control (not recorded which). Each CDR3 is given with its conserved first and last residue. The D gene is left open where the match is weak. The size field is filled for only some rows; it gives once, few, many or a size class.

TRBD1 | TRBJ2-1 | TRBV24-1 | many | TGTGCCACCAGTGATAGGAGGGGACAGGCTTACAATGAGCAGTTCTTC | CATSDRRGQAYNEQFF
. | TRBJ2-3 | TRBV19 | . | TGTGCCAGTAGAGACACCCAAAATACGCAGTATTTT | CASRDTQNTQYF
. | TRBJ2-7 | TRBV27 | . | TGTGTCAGCAGTAGGGAGGCCGACTACGAGCAGTACTTC | CVSSREADYEQYF
. | TRBJ1-3 | TRBV7-9 | few | TGTGCCAGCAGCTTAATATCGGGCTCTGGAAACACCATATATTTT | CASSLISGSGNTIYF
. | TRBJ2-1 | TRBV28 | . | TGTGCCAGCAGTTTGCGGGACTGGGACAATGAGCAGTTCTTC | CASSLRDWDNEQFF
TRBD2 | TRBJ2-7 | TRBV6-6 | . | TGTGCCAGCAGCCCCGGGACTAGAGCGTACGAGCAGTACTTC | CASSPGTRAYEQYF
TRBD2 | TRBJ2-3 | TRBV3-1 | few | TGTGCCAGCAGCCCCCGGGGGGGTTACACAGATACGCAGTATTTT | CASSPRGGYTDTQYF
TRBD2 | TRBJ2-3 | TRBV11-2 | . | TGTGCCAGCAGCCGGGCCCTATCAGCGGGAGCATCAGATACGCAGTATTTT | CASSRALSAGASDTQYF
. | TRBJ2-5 | TRBV11-1 | few | TGTGCCAGCAGCTTATACCAAGAGACCCAGTACTTC | CASSLYQETQYF
. | TRBJ2-3 | TRBV20-1 | many | TGCAGTGCTGCCCCAGGGAGCGGAATAAGCACAGATACGCAGTATTTT | CSAAPGSGISTDTQYF
TRBD2 | TRBJ2-1 | TRBV6-4 | . | TGTGCCAGCGGGGCTAGCGGGATAAATGAGCAGTTCTTC | CASGASGINEQFF
TRBD1 | TRBJ1-1 | TRBV7-6 | . | TGTGCCAGCAGCCCAGACAGGGGGGCTGAAGCTTTCTTT | CASSPDRGAEAFF
. | TRBJ2-2 | TRBV11-2 | . | TGTGCCAGCAGGTCCGGGACATGGGAAGAGAACACCGGGGAGCTGTTTTTT | CASRSGTWEENTGELFF
. | TRBJ1-1 | TRBV11-2 | few | TGTGCCAGCAGCTTAGGGGACACTGAAGCTTTCTTT | CASSLGDTEAFF
. | TRBJ1-5 | TRBV11-2 | few | TGTGCCAGCAGCTCCTCCCCGGGGCAGCCCCAGCATTTT | CASSSSPGQPQHF
. | TRBJ1-2 | TRBV7-2 | many | TGTGCCAGCAGCCGAGAGGGGAGCTATGGCTACACCTTC | CASSREGSYGYTF
. | TRBJ2-1 | TRBV6-2/TRBV6-3 | many | TGTGCCAGCAGTTACGGGTACCGCGAGCAGTTCTTC | CASSYGYREQFF
. | TRBJ2-4 | TRBV6-2/TRBV6-3 | . | TGTGCCACCATTAAGGACCGGCTAGCCAAAAACATTCAGTACTTC | CATIKDRLAKNIQYF
. | TRBJ2-5 | TRBV10-3 | . | TGTGCCATCAGTGAGTCGGTACAGGTCGAGACCCAGTACTTC | CAISESVQVETQYF
. | TRBJ2-1 | TRBV20-1 | many | TGCAGTGCTCCTTTACGATACAACGGCGACGAGCAGTTCTTC | CSAPLRYNGDEQFF
. | TRBJ2-3 | TRBV7-2 | once | TGTGCCAGCAGCCCAAGAGGTAGCACAGATACGCAGTATTTT | CASSPRGSTDTQYF
. | TRBJ1-2 | TRBV7-8 | few | TGTGCCAGCAGCTTAGAATGGAGGGGAGACTATGGCTACACCTTC | CASSLEWRGDYGYTF
TRBD2 | TRBJ2-3 | TRBV2 | few | TGTGCCAGCTTCTCAGCGGGAGGGAACACAGATACGCAGTATTTT | CASFSAGGNTDTQYF
. | TRBJ2-3 | TRBV18 | few | TGTGCCAGCTCACCCGACCGGACAATCACAGATACGCAGTATTTT | CASSPDRTITDTQYF
. | TRBJ1-6 | TRBV4-2 | . | TGTGCCAGCAGCCAAGTAACAAATTCACCCCTCCACTTT | CASSQVTNSPLHF
. | TRBJ1-5 | TRBV6-2/TRBV6-3 | few | TGTGCCAGCAGTCCGGACCGTAGCAATCAGCCCCAGCATTTT | CASSPDRSNQPQHF
TRBD1 | TRBJ2-7 | TRBV6-5 | . | TGTGCCAGCAGCCACAGGGGCCACGAGCAGTACTTC | CASSHRGHEQYF
. | TRBJ2-7 | TRBV7-8 | . | TGTGCCAGCAGCCCCGCGGGTGGGAACTGGTACGAGCAGTACTTC | CASSPAGGNWYEQYF
TRBD2 | TRBJ2-1 | TRBV4-2 | few | TGTGCCAGCAGCCGACCCGGGACTAGCGGGCCCAATGAGCAGTTCTTC | CASSRPGTSGPNEQFF
TRBD1 | TRBJ1-4 | TRBV20-1 | many | TGCAGCGGGAAACAGGGGATTAATGAAAAACTGTTTTTT | CSGKQGINEKLFF
. | TRBJ1-2 | TRBV28 | . | TGTGCCAGCAGTTTGAGGGGACTTAACTATGGCTACACCTTC | CASSLRGLNYGYTF
TRBD1 | TRBJ2-7 | TRBV19 | many | TGTGCCAGTAGTGGGACCCGACAGGGAGTCTACGAGCAGTACTTC | CASSGTRQGVYEQYF
TRBD1 | TRBJ1-4 | TRBV27 | . | TGTGCCAGCAGTTTAAACATACAGGGGGCGGAAGAAAAACTGTTTTTT | CASSLNIQGAEEKLFF
. | TRBJ2-3 | TRBV9 | many | TGTGCCAGCAGCGGAGGGAGAGGAGGGAGTCTGTTCGATACGCAGTATTTT | CASSGGRGGSLFDTQYF
. | TRBJ2-7 | TRBV5-1 | . | TGCGCCAGCGGGCCGTCATCCTACGAGCAGTACTTC | CASGPSSYEQYF
. | TRBJ1-5 | TRBV7-9 | few | TGTGCCAGCAGCTTCGAAGGGATCAATCAGCCCCAGCATTTT | CASSFEGINQPQHF
TRBD2 | TRBJ2-1 | TRBV20-1 | many | TGCAGTGCTAGAGATTATGATAGCGGGAGCTCCTACAATGAGCAGTTCTTC | CSARDYDSGSSYNEQFF
TRBD2 | TRBJ2-5 | TRBV28 | few | TGTGCCAGCACCTCTAGCGGAGCTAGCCAAGAGACCCAGTACTTC | CASTSSGASQETQYF
. | TRBJ2-7 | TRBV18 | many | TGTGCCAGCTCACTCCAGGGGTCCTACGAGCAGTACTTC | CASSLQGSYEQYF
. | TRBJ1-1 | TRBV7-3 | few | TGTGCCAGCAGACGCCTAGAGGGCACTGAAGCTTTCTTT | CASRRLEGTEAFF
. | TRBJ1-6 | TRBV6-1 | . | TGTGCCAGCAGTGTCCCTAGGGACGGAACACCCCTCCACTTT | CASSVPRDGTPLHF
TRBD1 | TRBJ1-1 | TRBV7-9 | few | TGTGCCAGCAGCTTAGGAAGGGGGCTGGCTGAAGCTTTCTTT | CASSLGRGLAEAFF